This TCR beta chain was recovered during a study of control samples from healthy donors and cancer patients. Some clones are missing from TCRdb's copy, which holds only in-frame ones; the method was immunoSEQ multiplex PCR. In the table there are roughly 180,000 clones, around 90% of which are singletons. Looked up from germline, CDR1 is SGHRS and CDR2 is YFSETQ. The CDR3 totals 14 residues. V lost 1 base and J 2 bases, leaving 9 bases between the germline ends. The source is a woman aged 35 to 49 in good health. Sample: blood. V usage is TRBV5-1 and J usage is TRBJ2-5; a weak D match, TRBD2 (5 bases). The CDR3 DNA reads as TGCGCCAGCAGCTTGATCCCGGGGCAAGAGACCCAGTACTTC. It yields the protein CASSLIPGQETQYF. The full variable domain, rest sourced from reference TRBV5-1 and TRBJ2-5, is KAGVTQTPRYLIKTRGQQVTLSCSPISGHRSVSWYQQTPGQGLQFLFEYFSETQRNKGNFPGRFSGRQFSNSRSEMNVSTLELGDSALYLCASSLIPGQETQYFGPGTRLLVL.